This TCR beta chain was recorded in a study of T cell responses to AZD1222 COVID-19 vaccine (TCRdb year 2021). For context, the study as a whole: TCR sequencing covered approximately 230 trial participants: 207 given two doses of AZD1222 and 26 given two doses of MenACWY control vaccine. Trial participants were enrolled by age into subgroups of 18-55, 56-69 and 70-plus years, and approximately 150, 30 and 60 TCR-sequenced participants, respectively, were included in these subgroups.

Results and caveats for the whole study, not just this receptor: Because no day 14 peak-response samples were available, repertoires were characterized only after the peak T cell response. Only 5 to 7 AZD1222 recipients were SARS-CoV-2 seropositive at baseline, limiting conclusions about previously exposed vaccinees. The vaccine-associated CD4 TCRs covered the entire spike protein, and the dominant responses fell in regions 160-218 and 743-854. Spike-specific TCR breadth and depth rose significantly after two AZD1222 doses compared with day 0 and with MenACWY recipients. In the small 56-69-year group, the increase in depth fell short of significance, most likely because of low power. Reportedly, almost half of the unique spike-specific TCRs recognized epitopes lying outside the regions that are mutated in the B.1.351 and B.1.1.7 variants. Participants were mostly white British and included more females than males, and it was suggested by the authors that clonal diversity may have been underestimated.

This specimen's time point label, interpreted: about 28 days (+/-7) after the second vaccine dose. AZD1222 recipients whose second dose came at about 4 weeks and those whose second dose came at about 12 weeks were combined into one group, since spike-specific TCR depth and breadth did not differ between the two schedules. Vaccinee samples came from UK trials COV001 and COV002, including a single-blind randomized controlled phase 2/3 trial of AZD1222 (ChAdOx1 nCoV-19) in healthy adults. For TCRbeta chain sequencing, PBMC samples from trial participants were taken at day 0 and at day 28 after the second dose. The CDR3 regions of human TCRbeta chains were subjected to immunosequencing. Turning to the authors' computational methods: TCRs in the repertoires were compared against a reference library of SARS-CoV-2-specific TCRs that had been generated with the MIRA antigen-specificity platform. Breadth was defined as the fraction of unique TCRs that were SARS-CoV-2-associated. Depth was defined as the fraction of total T cells that were SARS-CoV-2-associated. Using the MIRA data, each spike-specific TCR was mapped to the spike region that the TCR reacts to and placed in a CD4 or CD8 class. Log10-transformed breadth and depth values were compared by one-way ANOVA with Sidak's multiple comparisons tests. The immuneACCESS repertoire file appears here via TCRdb, limited to in-frame rearrangements. These files lack a portion of the clones; in checked studies, under half of the deficit traces to unresolved V genes, and the cause of the others is not known. V and J calls plus clone size are reproduced from that table; the DNA served to infer D and trimming. This sample is represented by 150,000 to 250,000 clones; approximately 94% of them were singletons. The ten top clones hold more than 0.8% of the sample.

Concerning this clone: Its antigen target is currently unknown. There are no base qualities to consult, and no much larger clone falls within one base.

Trimming accounts for 0 bases at V and 2 bases at J, while the number of junction bases matched to no gene is 5. The germline V gene yields SGDLS for CDR1 and YYNGEE for CDR2. The CDR3 goes from the cysteine to the phenylalanine over 16 residues. Only the CDR3 part of the read is kept: 48 bases, read in frame from the first base. The specimen was peripheral blood, collected 28 days after the second AZD1222 dose. The sequence came from an adult who received the AZD1222 COVID-19 vaccine. The rearranged chain carries TRBV9 and TRBJ2-5, with 9 central nucleotides matching TRBD2. The CDR3 reads CASSVATAGGQETQYF. At the DNA level, the sequence is TGTGCCAGCAGCGTAGCTACAGCGGGGGGACAAGAGACCCAGTACTTC. Beyond the CDR3, the reference TRBV9 and TRBJ2-5 genes provide the residues; the full variable domain reads: DSGVTQTPKHLITATGQRVTLRCSPRSGDLSVYWYQQSLDQGLQFLIQYYNGEERAKGNILERFSAQQFPDLHSELNLSSLELGDSALYFCASSVATAGGQETQYFGPGTRLLVL.